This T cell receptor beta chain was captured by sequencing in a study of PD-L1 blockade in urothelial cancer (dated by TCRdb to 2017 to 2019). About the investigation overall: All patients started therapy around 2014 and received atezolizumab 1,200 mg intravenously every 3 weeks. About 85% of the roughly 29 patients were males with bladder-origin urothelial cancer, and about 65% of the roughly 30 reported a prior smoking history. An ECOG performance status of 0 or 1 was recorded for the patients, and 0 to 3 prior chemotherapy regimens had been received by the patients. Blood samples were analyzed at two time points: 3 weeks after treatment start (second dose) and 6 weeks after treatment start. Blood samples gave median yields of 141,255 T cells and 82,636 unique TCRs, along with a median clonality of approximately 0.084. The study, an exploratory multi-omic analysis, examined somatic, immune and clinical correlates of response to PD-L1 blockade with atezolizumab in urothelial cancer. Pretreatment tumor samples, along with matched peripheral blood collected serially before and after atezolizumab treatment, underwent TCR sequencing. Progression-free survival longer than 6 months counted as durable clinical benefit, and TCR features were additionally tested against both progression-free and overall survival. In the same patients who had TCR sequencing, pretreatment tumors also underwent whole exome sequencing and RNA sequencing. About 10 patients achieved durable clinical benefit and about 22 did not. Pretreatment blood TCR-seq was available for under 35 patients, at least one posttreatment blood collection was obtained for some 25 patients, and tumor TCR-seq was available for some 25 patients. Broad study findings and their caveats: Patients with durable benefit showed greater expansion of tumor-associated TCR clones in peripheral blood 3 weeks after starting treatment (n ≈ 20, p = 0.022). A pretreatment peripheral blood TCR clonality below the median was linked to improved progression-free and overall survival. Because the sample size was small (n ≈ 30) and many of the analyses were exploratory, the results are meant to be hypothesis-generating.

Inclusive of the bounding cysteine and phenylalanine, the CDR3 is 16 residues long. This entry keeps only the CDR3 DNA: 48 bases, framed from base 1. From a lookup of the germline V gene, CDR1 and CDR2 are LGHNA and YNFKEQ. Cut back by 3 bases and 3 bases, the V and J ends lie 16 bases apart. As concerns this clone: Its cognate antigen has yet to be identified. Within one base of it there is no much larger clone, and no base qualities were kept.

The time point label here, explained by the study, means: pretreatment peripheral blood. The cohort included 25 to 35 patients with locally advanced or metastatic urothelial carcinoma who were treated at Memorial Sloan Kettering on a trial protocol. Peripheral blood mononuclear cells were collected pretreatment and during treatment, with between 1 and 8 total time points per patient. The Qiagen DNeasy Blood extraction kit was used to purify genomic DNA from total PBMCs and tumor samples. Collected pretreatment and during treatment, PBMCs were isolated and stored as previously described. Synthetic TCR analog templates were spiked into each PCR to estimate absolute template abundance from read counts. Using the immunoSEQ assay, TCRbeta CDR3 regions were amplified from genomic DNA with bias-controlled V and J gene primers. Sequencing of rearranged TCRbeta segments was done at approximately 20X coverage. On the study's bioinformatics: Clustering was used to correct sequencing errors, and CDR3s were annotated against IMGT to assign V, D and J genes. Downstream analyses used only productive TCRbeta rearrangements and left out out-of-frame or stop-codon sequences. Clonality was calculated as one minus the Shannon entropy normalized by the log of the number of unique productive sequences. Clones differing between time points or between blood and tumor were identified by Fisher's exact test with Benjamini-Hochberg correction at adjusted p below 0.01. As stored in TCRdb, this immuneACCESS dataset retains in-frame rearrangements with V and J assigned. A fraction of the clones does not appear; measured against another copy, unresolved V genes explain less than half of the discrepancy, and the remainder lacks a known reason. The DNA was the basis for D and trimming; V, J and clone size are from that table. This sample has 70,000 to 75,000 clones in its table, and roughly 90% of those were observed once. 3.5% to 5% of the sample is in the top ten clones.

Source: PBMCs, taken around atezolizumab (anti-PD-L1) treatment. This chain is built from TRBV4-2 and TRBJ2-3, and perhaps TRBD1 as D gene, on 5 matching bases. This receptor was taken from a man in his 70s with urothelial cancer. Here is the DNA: TGTGCCAGCAGCCAGGCTTCAGGGTCCCATACAGATACGCAGTATTTT. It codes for CASSQASGSHTDTQYF.